What follows are 20 T cell receptor beta chains derived from one specimen sequenced in a study of blood T cell repertoires in COVID-19. The assay was immunoSEQ multiplex PCR, and TCRdb's table has in-frame clones only and misses some. The sample holds approximately 150,000 clones, 84% seen once. Sequenced: PBMCs or T cells enriched from blood (not recorded which). The source is a man aged 45-65 years who had recovered from COVID-19.

The rearrangement links TRBV3-1 (or the pseudogene TRBV3-2) to TRBJ1-2, with D perhaps TRBD1 (6 bases). CDR1 and CDR2 (germline): LGHDT, YNNKEL (reference sequence). Trimming pared 0 bases from V and 4 bases from J, leaving 12 bases between. There are 15 residues in the CDR3. Written as DNA, the CDR3 is TGTGCCAGCAGCCAAGAAGGCGGACAGACCTATGGCTACACCTTC. It translates to CASSQEGGQTYGYTF.

The V and J genes are TRBV18 and TRBJ1-4, with D possibly TRBD1 on 5 matching bases. V was trimmed by 6 bases and J by 6 bases, leaving 14 bases between them. CDR3 length equals 14 residues. Germline-derived CDR1 and CDR2 are KGHSH and LQKENI. The DNA for the CDR3 is TGTGCCAGCTCCCCCTTCGGGGGATATGAAAAACTGTTTTTT. Translated: CASSPFGGYEKLFF.

This clone was recorded many times. The chain combines TRBV27 with TRBJ1-5; 11 bases are shared with TRBD1. Losses at the gene ends were 5 bases for V and 4 bases for J; bases not matched to a gene: 4. The CDR3 extends over 15 amino acids. Germline V gene lookup returns CDR1 MNHEY and CDR2 SMNVEV (reference sequence). This chain's CDR3 is CASSQGTGGNQPQHF. The DNA of the CDR3 is TGTGCCAGCAGTCAGGGGACAGGGGGAAATCAGCCCCAGCATTTT.

The chain has TRBV7-8 and TRBJ1-1; tentative D call: TRBD1 (6 bases). Between the trimmed V and J ends, which lost 3 bases and 8 bases, there was a span of 10 bases. The length of the CDR3 is 12 residues. The germline CDR1 and CDR2 sequences are SGHVS and FQNEAQ. The CDR3 nucleotides are TGTGCCAGCAGCTTTGGACAGAACGAAGCTTTCTTT. Its protein product is CASSFGQNEAFF.

The rearrangement joins TRBV7-8 to TRBJ1-3, with D tentatively TRBD1 (6 bases). The CDR3 consists of 14 residues. Trimming left V 5 bases short and J 4 bases short, with 12 bases between. Germline V gene sequence: CDR1 SGHVS, CDR2 FQNEAQ. The CDR3 DNA reads TGTGCCAGCAGCCGGGGCAGGGGAGGAAACACCATATATTTT. Translating gives CASSRGRGGNTIYF.

This rearrangement joins TRBV3-1 (or the pseudogene TRBV3-2) to TRBJ1-6; the match to TRBD1 covers 9 bases. In germline, CDR1 is LGHDT, CDR2 YNNKEL (reference sequence). The CDR3 covers 16 residues. The V and J ends lost 3 bases and 7 bases, in that order; junction bases with no gene match: 7. For the CDR3, the DNA is TGTGCCAGCAGCCACCGAGGGACAGGGAAAAATTCACCCCTCCACTTT. Translation gives CASSHRGTGKNSPLHF.

Only a few counts were recorded for this clone. The rearrangement joins TRBV30 to TRBJ1-6; D gene uncertain. CDR1 is GTSNPN, CDR2 SVGIG, per germline (reference sequence). V lost 5 bases and J lost 0, with 5 bases in between. This CDR3 is built from 13 residues. CDR3 in DNA: TGTGCCTGGGCTTCCTCCTATAATTCACCCCTCCACTTT. It yields the protein CAWASSYNSPLHF.

In its sample, this clone was seen once. This chain connects TRBV28 to TRBJ1-5; 8 nucleotides line up with TRBD1. V trimming: 5 bases; J trimming: 5 bases; junction bases outside the gene matches: 8. The CDR3 covers 15 residues. Germline loops: CDR1 MDHEN, CDR2 SYDVKM. The CDR3 nucleotides read TGTGCCAGCAGTCCTCCTACAGGGGGACATCAGCCCCAGCATTTT. Its protein product is CASSPPTGGHQPQHF.

The chain is built from TRBV19 and TRBJ1-5, with TRBD1 as a possible D gene (6 bases). There are 14 residues in the CDR3. Germline V gives CDR1 LNHDA, CDR2 SQIVND (reference sequence). Trimming removed 8 bases at V and 6 bases at J, with 17 bases between. The CDR3 reads CASQWGPIGQPQHF. The CDR3 coding sequence is TGTGCCAGTCAATGGGGGCCGATCGGTCAGCCCCAGCATTTT.

The chain is built from TRBV29-1 and TRBJ1-1, with 8 bases matching TRBD1. CDR1 is SQVTM, CDR2 ANQGSEA, per germline. This CDR3 comprises 14 residues. J was trimmed by 8 bases and V by 6 bases; bases with no gene match: 14. CDR3 residues: CSVLIRTGRFEAFF. Here the CDR3 DNA reads TGCAGCGTGTTGATACGGACAGGGAGATTCGAAGCTTTCTTT.

The chain employs TRBV6-5 and TRBJ1-1; D gene uncertain. Germline CDR1 reads MNHEY; CDR2 reads SVGAGI. The CDR3 length is 15 residues. V was pared by 5 bases and J by 0 bases, with 13 bases between. The DNA of the CDR3 is TGTGCCAGCAGTATAGACACCGCAATGAACACTGAAGCTTTCTTT. Its protein product is CASSIDTAMNTEAFF.

This clone was picked up a small number of times. This chain links TRBV6-4 with TRBJ2-6, with TRBD2 matching over 10 bases. Losses at the gene ends were 4 bases for V and 0 bases for J; bases not matched to a gene: 0. CDR3 size: 16 residues. Per the germline V gene, CDR1 is MRHNA and CDR2 is SNTAGT. This chain's CDR3 is CASSGTSGSGANVLTF. The CDR3 DNA reads TGTGCCAGCAGTGGGACTAGCGGCTCTGGGGCCAACGTCCTGACTTTC.

The chain employs TRBV27 and TRBJ2-4; maybe TRBD2 (6 bases). The V end lost 5 bases, the J end lost 0 bases, and 14 bases lay between the germline ends. There are 16 residues in the CDR3. The germline V gene has CDR1 MNHEY and CDR2 SMNVEV (reference sequence). CDR3 in amino acids: CASSPTGTLAKNIQYF. The CDR3 DNA sequence: TGTGCCAGCAGTCCGACCGGGACTCTAGCCAAAAACATTCAGTACTTC.

The J gene is TRBJ2-1, the V gene TRBV5-1; 11 nucleotides line up with TRBD1. With 3 bases clipped from V and 12 bases from J, the junction kept 8 bases outside the gene matches. The CDR3 has 14 amino acids. Germline V gives CDR1 SGHRS, CDR2 YFSETQ. The DNA of the CDR3 is TGCGCCAGCAGCTACGGACAGGGGGCGGTGGGGCAGTTCTTC. It encodes CASSYGQGAVGQFF.

The chain joins TRBV19 to TRBJ1-4; 9 positions match TRBD1. Germline CDR1 reads LNHDA; CDR2 reads SQIVND (reference sequence). This CDR3 spans 15 amino acids. With V trimmed by 6 bases and J by 8 bases, 10 bases remained unmatched. In DNA form, the CDR3 reads TGTGCCAGTAGCCGAAGGACAGGGGAGCGAGAAAAACTGTTTTTT. Translation gives CASSRRTGEREKLFF.

This clone has only one observation. The V and J genes are TRBV3-1 (or the pseudogene TRBV3-2) and TRBJ1-2, with 9 bases lining up with TRBD1. The CDR3 sequence is 17 residues long. V lost 7 bases, J lost 4 bases, and 16 bases stayed unmatched. The germline gives CDR1 LGHDT, CDR2 YNNKEL (reference sequence). The CDR3 loop reads CASTNTGGALIPYGYTF. In DNA form, the CDR3 reads TGTGCCAGCACCAACACAGGGGGCGCCTTAATCCCCTATGGCTACACCTTC.

The chain links TRBV28 to TRBJ2-7; 7 nucleotides align to TRBD1. This CDR3 spans 13 amino acids. V was clipped by 3 bases and J by 3 bases; unmatched bases: 2. CDR1 and CDR2 (germline): MDHEN, SYDVKM. The CDR3: CASSFDRVYEQYF. CDR3 nucleotides: TGTGCCAGCAGTTTTGACAGGGTCTACGAGCAGTACTTC.

The chain is built from TRBV5-1 and TRBJ1-2; D may be TRBD1 (6 bases). Germline CDR1 and CDR2: SGHRS and YFSETQ. The CDR3 runs 14 residues. Trimming removed 3 bases from V and 4 bases from J, with 13 bases in between. The CDR3 loop reads CASSSQQGAYGYTF. For the CDR3, the DNA is TGCGCCAGCAGCTCACAACAGGGTGCCTATGGCTACACCTTC.

The chain uses TRBV10-1 and TRBJ2-5; tentatively, D is TRBD1 (5 bases). The CDR3 sequence is 13 residues long. Per germline, CDR1 WNHNN and CDR2 SYGVQD (reference sequence). V was pared by 4 bases and J by 4 bases, with 10 bases between. CDR3 sequence: CASSVRQSETQYF. CDR3 nucleotide sequence: TGCGCCAGCAGTGTCCGACAGTCAGAGACCCAGTACTTC.

V usage is TRBV5-1 and J usage is TRBJ1-2, with D uncertain. The length of the CDR3 is 14 residues. Germline loops: CDR1 SGHRS, CDR2 YFSETQ. Trimming removed 1 base from V and 0 bases from J, with 7 bases in between. This CDR3 reads CASSLQASNYGYTF. Written as DNA, the CDR3 is TGCGCCAGCAGCTTGCAGGCCTCTAACTATGGCTACACCTTC. Full variable domain (outside the CDR3, taken from reference TRBV5-1 and TRBJ1-2): KAGVTQTPRYLIKTRGQQVTLSCSPISGHRSVSWYQQTPGQGLQFLFEYFSETQRNKGNFPGRFSGRQFSNSRSEMNVSTLELGDSALYLCASSLQASNYGYTFGSGTRLTVV.